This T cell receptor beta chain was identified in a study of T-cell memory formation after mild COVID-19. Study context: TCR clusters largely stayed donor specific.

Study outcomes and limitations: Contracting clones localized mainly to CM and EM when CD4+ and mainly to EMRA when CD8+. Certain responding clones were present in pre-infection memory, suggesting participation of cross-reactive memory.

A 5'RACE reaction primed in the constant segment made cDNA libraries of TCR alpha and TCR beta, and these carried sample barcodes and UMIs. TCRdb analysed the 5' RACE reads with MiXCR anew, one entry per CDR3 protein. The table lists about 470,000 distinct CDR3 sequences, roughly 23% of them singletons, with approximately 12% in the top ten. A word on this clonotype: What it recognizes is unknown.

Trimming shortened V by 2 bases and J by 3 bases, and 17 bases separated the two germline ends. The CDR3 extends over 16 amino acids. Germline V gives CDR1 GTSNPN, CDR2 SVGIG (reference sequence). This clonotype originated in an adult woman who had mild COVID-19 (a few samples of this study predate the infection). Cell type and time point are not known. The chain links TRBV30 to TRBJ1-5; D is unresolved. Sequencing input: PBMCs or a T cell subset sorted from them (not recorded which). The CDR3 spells CAWSIRSVRVNQPQHF. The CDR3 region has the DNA TGTGCCTGGAGTATCCGGTCAGTGCGGGTCAATCAGCCCCAGCATTTT.